These 23 T cell receptor beta chains originate from one sample sequenced in a study of cytomegalovirus exposure and HLA in healthy donors. The primer mix had 60 Vbeta and 13 Jbeta primers. The repertoire was sequenced with immunoSEQ multiplex PCR; TCRdb's copy has only in-frame clones and lacks some. Among about 110,000 clones listed, 73% were seen once. Sequencing was done on a sample of PBMCs. These receptors were collected from a woman younger than 45 in good health and CMV-seronegative.

The CDR3 sequence: CASSGRDTRNYGYTF. For the CDR3, the DNA is TGTGCCAGCAGTGGCAGGGATACCCGTAACTATGGCTACACCTTC. The chain combines TRBV2 with TRBJ1-2; maybe TRBD1 (5 bases). In germline, CDR1 is SNHLY, CDR2 FYNNEI. Trimming cost V 4 bases and J 1 base, with 13 bases left between them. The CDR3 runs 15 residues.

The rearrangement joins TRBV10-1 to TRBJ1-2; the match to TRBD1 covers 7 bases. Trimming cost V 3 bases and J 2 bases; bases outside gene matches: 9. CDR1 is WNHNN, CDR2 SYGVQD, per germline (reference sequence). CDR3 length equals 16 residues. The DNA of the CDR3 is TGCGCCAGCAGTGATGGGACAGCTACTCTAAACTATGGCTACACCTTC. Translated, it gives CASSDGTATLNYGYTF.

The chain is built from TRBV30 and TRBJ1-1, with no clear D. The CDR3 covers 13 residues. Germline CDR1 reads GTSNPN; CDR2 reads SVGIG (reference sequence). Trimming took 4 bases from V and 2 from J, leaving 11 bases between them. DNA for the CDR3: TGTGCCTGGACCCTACCTCTAAACACTGAAGCTTTCTTT. Protein: CAWTLPLNTEAFF.

This chain links TRBV5-1 with TRBJ1-1; a weak D match, TRBD1 (5 bases). Germline values: CDR1 SGHRS, CDR2 YFSETQ. Trimming removed 2 bases at V and 5 bases at J, with 10 bases between. CDR3 size: 13 residues. CDR3 in DNA: TGCGCCAGCAGCTTTGGACAAGAGACTGAAGCTTTCTTT. Translated, it gives CASSFGQETEAFF.

This clone was detected once. This CDR3 is CASSYSGSPSSRPQHF. The CDR3, as DNA: TGTGCCAGCAGTTACTCCGGGTCCCCCTCAAGCCGGCCCCAGCATTTT. The chain recombines TRBV6-6 with TRBJ1-5; no definite D call. The V end was cut by 0 bases, the J end by 9 bases, with 18 bases between. Germline lookup yields CDR1 MNHNY and CDR2 SVGAGI (reference sequence). The CDR3 runs 16 residues.

This rearrangement joins TRBV15 to TRBJ1-5; 10 positions match TRBD1. Germline V gene sequence: CDR1 LNHNV, CDR2 YYDKDF (reference sequence). The CDR3 is 16 amino acids. With 1 base clipped from V and 1 base from J, the junction kept 1 base outside the gene matches. The CDR3 is CATSRGDRGSNQPQHF. The CDR3 region has the DNA TGTGCCACCAGCAGAGGGGACAGGGGAAGCAATCAGCCCCAGCATTTT.

This chain joins TRBV30 and TRBJ2-7; possibly TRBD1 for D (5 bases). V shed 0 bases and J shed 2 bases, with 11 bases lying between them. The CDR3 covers 14 residues. The germline gives CDR1 GTSNPN, CDR2 SVGIG (reference sequence). CDR3: CAWSVRRGTYEQYF. In nucleotides, the CDR3 is TGTGCCTGGAGTGTACGTAGGGGAACCTACGAGCAGTACTTC.

This chain joins TRBV6-1 and TRBJ2-6; TRBD2 is a possible D gene (6 bases). This CDR3 spans 17 amino acids. Germline V gene sequence: CDR1 MNHNS, CDR2 SASEGT. The V end was cut by 4 bases, the J end by 1 base, with 14 bases between. The CDR3 DNA is TGTGCCAGCAGTGCCGCGGGACGGACTTCTGGGGCCAACGTCCTGACTTTC. Its protein is CASSAAGRTSGANVLTF.

The chain employs TRBV30 and TRBJ2-1, with D perhaps matching TRBD1 (7 bases). CDR1 and CDR2 from the germline V gene are GTSNPN and SVGIG (reference sequence). V dropped 5 bases and J dropped 10 bases, with 21 bases sitting between them. CDR3 length: 14 residues. DNA for the CDR3: TGTGCCTGGGAAGGGGCAGGGGGGAGTCCGGAGCAGTTCTTC. Protein sequence: CAWEGAGGSPEQFF.

This clone was counted a few times. The chain recombines TRBV4-3 with TRBJ1-3; D gene uncertain. The CDR3 is 14 amino acids. V lost 2 bases to trimming and J lost 0 bases, with 5 bases between them. Germline V gives CDR1 LGHNA, CDR2 YSLEER. The CDR3 sequence is CASSQTGSGNTIYF. CDR3 DNA: TGCGCCAGCAGCCAAACGGGCTCTGGAAACACCATATATTTT.

The CDR3 nucleotides are TGTGCCAGCAGTTCACGAGAACTTCTAGGCTACACCTTC. Encoded protein: CASSSRELLGYTF. The rearrangement joins TRBV6-1 to TRBJ1-2, with D unclear. CDR3 size: 13 residues. Germline V gene lookup returns CDR1 MNHNS and CDR2 SASEGT. Trimming removed 5 bases from V and 8 bases from J, with 15 bases in between.

This rearrangement joins TRBV9 to TRBJ2-7, with 8 bases lining up with TRBD1. The ends lost 4 bases at V and 0 bases at J; junction bases unmatched: 6. The CDR3 is 15 amino acids. The germline gives CDR1 SGDLS, CDR2 YYNGEE. The CDR3 reads CASSKGGQASYEQYF. The CDR3 DNA is TGTGCCAGCAGCAAAGGGGGACAGGCCTCCTACGAGCAGTACTTC.

The rearrangement links TRBV7-9 to TRBJ1-1; the D gene is possibly TRBD1 (6 bases). Germline V lookup: CDR1 SEHNR, CDR2 FQNEAQ (reference sequence). The CDR3 is 15 residues long. The V end was cut by 5 bases, the J end by 6 bases, with 19 bases between. The CDR3 here is CASSQYSGVGAEAFF. The CDR3 DNA follows: TGTGCCAGCAGCCAGTATTCAGGGGTAGGTGCTGAAGCTTTCTTT.

This clone was recorded once. The chain has TRBV5-1 and TRBJ2-2, with 7 bases matching TRBD2. V shed 0 bases, J shed 3 bases, and the junction held 11 bases outside the gene matches. The length of the CDR3 is 18 residues. Germline loops: CDR1 SGHRS, CDR2 YFSETQ. CDR3 protein: CASSLGPRGSGYTGELFF. The CDR3 DNA reads as TGCGCCAGCAGCTTGGGGCCTCGCGGGAGTGGGTACACCGGGGAGCTGTTTTTT.

This rearrangement joins TRBV5-4 to TRBJ1-2; the match to TRBD1 covers 7 bases. CDR1 SGHNT and CDR2 YYREEE come from the germline V gene (reference sequence). The CDR3 extends over 14 amino acids. V lost 4 bases to trimming and J lost 8 bases; unmatched junction nucleotides: 11. The CDR3 loop is CASSPDQGTVGYTF. CDR3 bases: TGTGCCAGCAGCCCGGACCAGGGGACAGTCGGCTACACCTTC.

The chain carries TRBV18 and TRBJ2-2; possibly TRBD1 for D (6 bases). Germline V CDR1 and CDR2: KGHSH, LQKENI. The germline V and J ends were trimmed by 8 bases and 0 bases, with 13 bases remaining between them. This CDR3 is built from 15 residues. The CDR3 sequence is CASTKDSSNTGELFF. The CDR3 bases are TGTGCCAGCACCAAGGACAGTTCGAACACCGGGGAGCTGTTTTTT.

V is TRBV5-1 and J is TRBJ2-4, with 7 bases that match TRBD1. The trim removed 1 base at V and 6 bases at J, leaving 7 bases unmatched. Germline V gene data show CDR1 as SGHRS and CDR2 as YFSETQ. This CDR3 spans 15 amino acids. In nucleotides, the CDR3 is TGCGCCAGCAGCTTGTCGTGGGCAGGGGGAAACATTCAGTACTTC. The encoded protein is CASSLSWAGGNIQYF.

The DNA for the CDR3 is TGTGCCAGCAGCCTTGGACAAACTAATTCACCCCTCCACTTT. Protein: CASSLGQTNSPLHF. The rearrangement uses TRBV27 and TRBJ1-6; a weak D match, TRBD1 (5 bases). The CDR3 length is 14 residues. V was trimmed by 6 bases and J by 6 bases, leaving 12 bases between them. Germline CDR1 is MNHEY and CDR2 is SMNVEV (reference sequence).

The chain combines TRBV2 with TRBJ1-2; 7 positions match TRBD1. Germline CDR1 SNHLY, CDR2 FYNNEI. Unmatched junction bases numbered 2, after V lost 6 bases and J lost 4 bases. The CDR3 runs to 12 residues. CDR3 protein: CASRRDSYGYTF. The DNA for the CDR3 is TGTGCCAGCAGACGGGACAGCTATGGCTACACCTTC.

There are a few counts of this clone. The rearrangement joins TRBV5-1 to TRBJ2-1, with a tentative D call TRBD1 (6 bases). Per the germline V gene, CDR1 is SGHRS and CDR2 is YFSETQ. This CDR3 spans 14 amino acids. V lost 0 bases and J 10 bases, leaving 14 bases between the germline ends. The CDR3 bases are TGCGCCAGCAGCTTGGATCAGGGGATAGGCGAGCAGTTCTTC. This sequence encodes CASSLDQGIGEQFF. Filled out from reference TRBV5-1 and TRBJ2-1, the complete variable domain reads KAGVTQTPRYLIKTRGQQVTLSCSPISGHRSVSWYQQTPGQGLQFLFEYFSETQRNKGNFPGRFSGRQFSNSRSEMNVSTLELGDSALYLCASSLDQGIGEQFFGPGTRLTVL.

CDR3 region: CASSLHRAGGTQYF. The CDR3 nucleotides read TGTGCCAGCAGCTTACACAGGGCAGGGGGGACCCAGTACTTC. V usage is TRBV7-2 and J usage is TRBJ2-5; 7 bases agree with TRBD1. Germline trimming cut 2 bases from V and 7 bases from J; bases unmatched to any gene: 7. CDR1 and CDR2 from the germline V gene are SGHTA and FQGNSA. CDR3 length: 14 residues.

The chain joins TRBV6-5 to TRBJ2-1; TRBD1 agrees at 7 bases. The J segment lost 7 bases and the V segment lost 5 bases, leaving 11 bases of the junction unmatched. Germline V gene lookup returns CDR1 MNHEY and CDR2 SVGAGI. This CDR3 comprises 15 residues. The CDR3 DNA reads as TGTGCCAGCAGTCTCCTCGGGACAGCCAAGAATGAGCAGTTCTTC. It codes for CASSLLGTAKNEQFF.

The chain couples TRBV15 to TRBJ2-1; 9 nucleotides line up with TRBD1. CDR1 LNHNV and CDR2 YYDKDF come from the germline V gene (reference sequence). This CDR3 has 15 residues. Unmatched junction bases numbered 11, after V lost 9 bases and J lost 5 bases. CDR3 sequence reads: CATGLDRGQHNEQFF. CDR3 nucleotides: TGTGCCACTGGCTTGGACAGGGGACAACACAATGAGCAGTTCTTC.